A single sample is the source of the 10 T cell receptor beta chains below, sequenced in a study of CD8 T cells in Susac syndrome. Reverse transcription used about 0.45 to 1 ug RNA and random hexamers. TCRdb called the immunoSEQ multiplex PCR reads again in MiXCR, with one record for every CDR3 protein. The sample consists of around 200,000 distinct CDR3 sequences, roughly 90% of them appearing once. Sequencing input: CD8+ T cells from PBMCs. These receptor sequences come from a human donor with multiple sclerosis.

The genes are TRBV7-9 and TRBJ2-7; the D gene is possibly TRBD1 (7 bases). The CDR3 contains 16 residues. V shed 4 bases and J shed 0 bases, with 16 bases lying between them. Germline values: CDR1 SEHNR, CDR2 FQNEAQ (reference sequence). In nucleotides, the CDR3 is TGTGCCAGCAGCTCAGGGGGGACCACATCCTCCTACGAGCAGTACTTC. Translating it yields CASSSGGTTSSYEQYF.

The V and J genes are TRBV29-1 and TRBJ2-7; unclear D gene. The CDR3 runs to 12 residues. V was clipped by 4 bases and J by 1 base, with 8 bases between them. Germline V CDR1 and CDR2: SQVTM, ANQGSEA. Here the CDR3 reads CSVVLGSYEQYF. Here the CDR3 DNA reads TGCAGCGTTGTTTTAGGGTCCTACGAGCAGTACTTC.

The V and J genes are TRBV28 and TRBJ1-2; D is uncertain. The V gene lost 5 bases and the J gene lost 4 bases, with 17 bases spanning the gap. Germline CDR1 MDHEN, CDR2 SYDVKM. The CDR3 has 15 amino acids. CDR3 sequence reads: CASSLSLWVTYGYTF. CDR3 coding DNA: TGTGCCAGCAGTCTTTCTCTTTGGGTTACCTATGGCTACACCTTC.

The chain carries TRBV4-2 and TRBJ2-7, with 10 bases aligning to TRBD1. The CDR3 has 15 residues. Unmatched junction bases numbered 6, after V lost 4 bases and J lost 3 bases. Germline V gene sequence: CDR1 LGHNA, CDR2 YNFKEQ. Written as DNA, the CDR3 is TGTGCCAGCAGCCTCGCGGGACAGGGGTACTACGAGCAGTACTTC. It codes for CASSLAGQGYYEQYF.

This chain links TRBV9 with TRBJ1-5, with D possibly being TRBD1 (6 bases). CDR3 length: 15 amino acids. The germline CDR1 and CDR2 sequences are SGDLS and YYNGEE. V lost 3 bases, J lost 0 bases, and 10 bases lay in between. DNA for the CDR3: TGTGCCAGCAGCGCACAGGGATATAGCAATCAGCCCCAGCATTTT. This codes for CASSAQGYSNQPQHF. The whole variable domain, remainder taken from reference TRBV9 and TRBJ1-5, is DSGVTQTPKHLITATGQRVTLRCSPRSGDLSVYWYQQSLDQGLQFLIQYYNGEERAKGNILERFSAQQFPDLHSELNLSSLELGDSALYFCASSAQGYSNQPQHFGDGTRLSIL.

The chain combines TRBV7-9 with TRBJ2-7, with 8 bases lining up with TRBD2. V shed 1 base and J 5 bases; nucleotides not matched to a gene: 7. The length of the CDR3 is 15 residues. From germline, CDR1 is SEHNR and CDR2 FQNEAQ (reference sequence). In nucleotides, the CDR3 is TGTGCCAGCAGCTTAGGGCGGGGGGCATTCGACGAGCAGTACTTC. Protein sequence: CASSLGRGAFDEQYF.

The genes are TRBV2 and TRBJ2-7, with D maybe TRBD2 (6 bases). Germline lookup yields CDR1 SNHLY and CDR2 FYNNEI. This CDR3 has 14 residues. The V gene lost 11 bases and the J gene lost 2 bases, with 19 bases spanning the gap. The CDR3 spells CALSSVDLPYEQYF. The CDR3 nucleotides are TGTGCCCTTTCTAGCGTAGACCTACCCTACGAGCAGTACTTC. Complete variable domain (other parts from reference TRBV2 and TRBJ2-7): EPEVTQTPSHQVTQMGQEVILRCVPISNHLYFYWYRQILGQKVEFLVSFYNNEISEKSEIFDDQFSVERPDGSNFTLKIRSTKLEDSAMYFCALSSVDLPYEQYFGPGTRLTVT.

This CDR3 is CASSNRFLSQTQYF. In DNA, the CDR3 is TGTGCCAGCAGCAACCGATTTTTGTCCCAGACCCAGTACTTC. The chain recombines TRBV7-2 with TRBJ2-5, with no clear D. V was clipped by 5 bases and J by 6 bases, with 16 bases between them. CDR1 is SGHTA and CDR2 is FQGNSA in the germline V gene. The CDR3 has 14 amino acids.

This chain connects TRBV4-1 to TRBJ1-2; TRBD1 might be the D (6 bases). With 0 bases removed from V and 1 base from J, the gap between germline ends came to 12 bases. The CDR3 consists of 16 residues. Germline CDR1 and CDR2: MGHRA and YSYEKL. The CDR3 nucleotides are TGCGCCAGCAGCCAAGAACACAGGGCCCGTAACTATGGCTACACCTTC. Amino acids: CASSQEHRARNYGYTF.

The chain employs TRBV6-5 and TRBJ2-3; 13 bases agree with TRBD2. Trimming removed 2 bases from V and 4 bases from J; junction bases left unmatched: 12. Germline V lookup: CDR1 MNHEY, CDR2 SVGAGI. There are 19 residues in the CDR3. The CDR3 DNA is TGTGCCAGCAGTTACACCAATAGAGGGACTAGCGGGAAGGCAGATACGCAGTATTTT. This encodes CASSYTNRGTSGKADTQYF.